This T cell receptor beta chain was identified during a study of CD8+ T cells in alopecia areata. Study-wide context: Tofacitinib administration persisted for 6 to 18 months, succeeded by 6 months off drug. Findings of the study overall: Against the mouse data, patients shared TCRs less clearly, possibly for HLA reasons. When scalp samples are sequenced, resident alphabeta T cells of normal skin are also captured. Scalp lesions, especially in alopecia totalis/universalis, had higher clonality than normal scalp.

This clone was recorded a few times. The antigen remains undetermined. Isolated RNA was reverse transcribed into cDNA used as the sequencing template. The table came from immunoSEQ multiplex PCR; TCRdb's copy has only in-frame clones and leaves some out. The sample lists some 5,000 clones; around 58% were seen once. Trimming removed 4 bases from V and 4 bases from J; junction bases left unmatched: 4. Germline values: CDR1 LNHDA, CDR2 SQIVND (reference sequence). The CDR3 sequence is 14 residues long. From alopecia areata patients, lesional scalp punch biopsies and peripheral blood were collected. The input for sequencing was skin, taken at week 0. The clonotype comes from a human donor with alopecia areata. The rearrangement uses TRBV19 and TRBJ2-1; 7 bases align to TRBD2. The chain's CDR3 is CASSKRTSYNEQFF. CDR3 DNA sequence: TGTGCCAGTAGTAAAAGGACTAGTTACAATGAGCAGTTCTTC.